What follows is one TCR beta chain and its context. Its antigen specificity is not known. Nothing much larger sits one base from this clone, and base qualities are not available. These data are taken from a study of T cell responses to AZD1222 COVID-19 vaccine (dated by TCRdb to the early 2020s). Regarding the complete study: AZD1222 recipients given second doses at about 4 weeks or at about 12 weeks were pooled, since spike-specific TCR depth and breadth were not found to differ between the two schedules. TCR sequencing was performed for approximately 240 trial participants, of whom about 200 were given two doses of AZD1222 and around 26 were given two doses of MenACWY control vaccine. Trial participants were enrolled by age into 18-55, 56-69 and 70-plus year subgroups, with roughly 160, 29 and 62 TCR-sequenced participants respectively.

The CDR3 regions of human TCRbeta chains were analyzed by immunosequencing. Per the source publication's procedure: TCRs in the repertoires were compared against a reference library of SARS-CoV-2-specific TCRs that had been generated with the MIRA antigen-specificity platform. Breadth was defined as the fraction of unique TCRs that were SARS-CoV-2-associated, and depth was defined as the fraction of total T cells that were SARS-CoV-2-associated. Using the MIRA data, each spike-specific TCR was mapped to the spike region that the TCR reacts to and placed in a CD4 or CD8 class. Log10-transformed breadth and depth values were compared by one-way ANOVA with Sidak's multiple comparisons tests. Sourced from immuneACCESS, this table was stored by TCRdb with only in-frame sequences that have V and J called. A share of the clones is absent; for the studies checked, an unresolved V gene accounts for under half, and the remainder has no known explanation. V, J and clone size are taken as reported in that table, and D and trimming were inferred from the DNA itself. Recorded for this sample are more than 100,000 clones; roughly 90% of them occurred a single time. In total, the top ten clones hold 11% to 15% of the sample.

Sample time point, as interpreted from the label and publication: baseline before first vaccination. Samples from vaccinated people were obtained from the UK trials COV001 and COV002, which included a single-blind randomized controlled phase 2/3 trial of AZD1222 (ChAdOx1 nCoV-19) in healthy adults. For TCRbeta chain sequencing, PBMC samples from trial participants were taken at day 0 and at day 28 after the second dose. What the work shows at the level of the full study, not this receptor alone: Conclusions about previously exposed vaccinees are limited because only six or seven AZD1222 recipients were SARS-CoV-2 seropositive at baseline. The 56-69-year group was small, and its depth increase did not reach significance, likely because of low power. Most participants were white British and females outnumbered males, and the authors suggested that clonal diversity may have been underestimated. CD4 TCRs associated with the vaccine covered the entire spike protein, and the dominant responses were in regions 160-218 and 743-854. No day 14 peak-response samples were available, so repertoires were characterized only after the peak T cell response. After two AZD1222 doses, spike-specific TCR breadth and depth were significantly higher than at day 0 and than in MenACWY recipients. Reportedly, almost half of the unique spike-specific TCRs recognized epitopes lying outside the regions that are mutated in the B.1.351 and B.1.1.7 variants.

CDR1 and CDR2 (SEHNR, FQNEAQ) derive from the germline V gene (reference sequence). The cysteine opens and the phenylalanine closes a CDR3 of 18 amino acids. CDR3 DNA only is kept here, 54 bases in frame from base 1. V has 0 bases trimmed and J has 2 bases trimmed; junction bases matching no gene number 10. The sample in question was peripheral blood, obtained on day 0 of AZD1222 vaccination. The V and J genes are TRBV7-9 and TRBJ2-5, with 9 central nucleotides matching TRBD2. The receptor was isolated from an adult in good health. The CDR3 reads CASSLALRLAGFQETQYF. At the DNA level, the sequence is TGTGCCAGCAGCTTAGCGCTTAGGCTAGCGGGATTTCAAGAGACCCAGTACTTC.